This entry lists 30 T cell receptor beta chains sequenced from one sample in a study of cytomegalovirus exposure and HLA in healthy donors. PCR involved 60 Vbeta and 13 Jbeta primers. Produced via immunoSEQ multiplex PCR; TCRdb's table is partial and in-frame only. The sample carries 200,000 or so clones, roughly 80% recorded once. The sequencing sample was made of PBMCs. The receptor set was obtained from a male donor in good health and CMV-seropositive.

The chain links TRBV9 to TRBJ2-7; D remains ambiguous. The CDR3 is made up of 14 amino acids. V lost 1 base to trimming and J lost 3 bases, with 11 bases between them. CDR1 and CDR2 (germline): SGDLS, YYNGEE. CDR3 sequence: CASSVSHLVYEQYF. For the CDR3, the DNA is TGTGCCAGCAGCGTAAGCCACCTTGTCTACGAGCAGTACTTC.

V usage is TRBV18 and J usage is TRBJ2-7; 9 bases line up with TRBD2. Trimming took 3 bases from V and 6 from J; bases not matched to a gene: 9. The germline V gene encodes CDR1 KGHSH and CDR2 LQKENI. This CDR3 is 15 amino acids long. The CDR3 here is CASSPLSGRTAEQYF. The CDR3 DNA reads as TGTGCCAGCTCACCCCTTAGCGGGAGAACGGCCGAGCAGTACTTC. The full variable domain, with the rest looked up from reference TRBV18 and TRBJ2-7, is NAGVMQNPRHLVRRRGQEARLRCSPMKGHSHVYWYRQLPEEGLKFMVYLQKENIIDESGMPKERFSAEFPKEGPSILRIQQVVRGDSAAYFCASSPLSGRTAEQYFGPGTRLTVT.

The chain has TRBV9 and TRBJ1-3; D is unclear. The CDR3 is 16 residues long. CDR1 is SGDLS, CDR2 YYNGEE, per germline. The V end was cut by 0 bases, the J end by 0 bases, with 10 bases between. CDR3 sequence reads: CASSVAIGSSGNTIYF. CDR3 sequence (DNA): TGTGCCAGCAGCGTAGCTATAGGGAGCTCTGGAAACACCATATATTTT.

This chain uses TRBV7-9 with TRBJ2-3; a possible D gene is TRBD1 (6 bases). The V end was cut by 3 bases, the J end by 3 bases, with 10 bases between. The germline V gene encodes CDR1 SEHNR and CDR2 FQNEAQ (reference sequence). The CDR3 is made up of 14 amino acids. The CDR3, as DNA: TGTGCCAGCAGCTTCGAAGGGGGTACAGATACGCAGTATTTT. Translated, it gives CASSFEGGTDTQYF.

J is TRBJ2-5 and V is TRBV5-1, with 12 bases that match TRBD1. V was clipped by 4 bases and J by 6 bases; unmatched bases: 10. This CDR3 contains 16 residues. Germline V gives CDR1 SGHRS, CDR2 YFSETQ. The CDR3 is CASSQVGTGGRKTQYF. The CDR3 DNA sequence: TGCGCCAGCAGCCAGGTAGGGACAGGGGGCCGGAAGACCCAGTACTTC.

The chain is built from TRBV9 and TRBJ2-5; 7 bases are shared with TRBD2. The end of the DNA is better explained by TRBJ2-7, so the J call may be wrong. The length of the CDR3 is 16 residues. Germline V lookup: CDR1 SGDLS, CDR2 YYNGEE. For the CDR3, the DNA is TGTGCCAGCAGCCGGACTCCGGGAGGCCCAACCTACGAGCAGTACTTC. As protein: CASSRTPGGPTYEQYF.

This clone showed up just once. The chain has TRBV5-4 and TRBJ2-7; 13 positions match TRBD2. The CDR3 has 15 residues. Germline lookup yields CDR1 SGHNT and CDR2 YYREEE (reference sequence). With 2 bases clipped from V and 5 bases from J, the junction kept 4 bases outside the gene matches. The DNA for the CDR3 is TGTGCCAGCAGCTTCCGACTAGCGGGGGGCAACGAGCAGTACTTC. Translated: CASSFRLAGGNEQYF. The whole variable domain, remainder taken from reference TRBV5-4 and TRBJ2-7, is ETGVTQSPTHLIKTRGQQVTLRCSSQSGHNTVSWYQQALGQGPQFIFQYYREEENGRGNFPPRFSGLQFPNYSSELNVNALELDDSALYLCASSFRLAGGNEQYFGPGTRLTVT.

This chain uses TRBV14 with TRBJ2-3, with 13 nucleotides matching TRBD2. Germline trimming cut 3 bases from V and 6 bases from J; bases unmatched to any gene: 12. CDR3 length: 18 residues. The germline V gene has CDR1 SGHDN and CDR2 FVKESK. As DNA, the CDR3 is TGTGCCAGCAGCCACTATCGGGGACTAGCGGGAAGGGATGATACGCAGTATTTT. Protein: CASSHYRGLAGRDDTQYF.

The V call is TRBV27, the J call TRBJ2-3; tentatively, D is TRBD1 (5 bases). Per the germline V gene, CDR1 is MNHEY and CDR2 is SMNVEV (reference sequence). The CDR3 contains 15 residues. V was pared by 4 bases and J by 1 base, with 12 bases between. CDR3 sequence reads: CASSWVGARTDTQYF. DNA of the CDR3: TGTGCCAGCAGTTGGGTTGGGGCGCGCACAGATACGCAGTATTTT.

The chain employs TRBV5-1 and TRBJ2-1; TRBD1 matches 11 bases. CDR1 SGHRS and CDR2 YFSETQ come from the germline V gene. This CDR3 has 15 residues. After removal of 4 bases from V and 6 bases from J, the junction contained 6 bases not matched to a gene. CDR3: CASSPRTGGLNEQFF. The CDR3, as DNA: TGCGCCAGCAGCCCCCGGACAGGGGGCCTCAATGAGCAGTTCTTC.

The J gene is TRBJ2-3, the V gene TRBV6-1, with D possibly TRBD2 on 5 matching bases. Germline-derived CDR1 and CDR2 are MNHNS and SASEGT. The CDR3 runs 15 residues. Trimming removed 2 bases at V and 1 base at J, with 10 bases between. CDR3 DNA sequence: TGTGCCAGCAGTGAATCGACTACTCGCACAGATACGCAGTATTTT. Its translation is CASSESTTRTDTQYF.

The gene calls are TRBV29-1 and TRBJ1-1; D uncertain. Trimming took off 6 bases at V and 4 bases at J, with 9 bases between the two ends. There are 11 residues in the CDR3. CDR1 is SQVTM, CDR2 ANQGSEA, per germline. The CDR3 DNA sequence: TGCAGCGTCCTCGGAGGCACTGAAGCTTTCTTT. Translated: CSVLGGTEAFF.

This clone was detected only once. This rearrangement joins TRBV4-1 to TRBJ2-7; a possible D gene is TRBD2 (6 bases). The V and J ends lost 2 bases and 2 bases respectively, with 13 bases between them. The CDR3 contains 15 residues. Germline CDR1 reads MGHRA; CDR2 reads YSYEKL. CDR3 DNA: TGCGCCAGCAGCCAACGGGATAGCGGAACCTACGAGCAGTACTTC. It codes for CASSQRDSGTYEQYF.

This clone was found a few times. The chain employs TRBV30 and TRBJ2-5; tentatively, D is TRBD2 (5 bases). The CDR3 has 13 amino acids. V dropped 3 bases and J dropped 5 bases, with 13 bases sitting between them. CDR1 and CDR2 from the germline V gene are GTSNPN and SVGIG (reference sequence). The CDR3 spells CAWRGSGWETQYF. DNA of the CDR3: TGTGCCTGGAGGGGATCGGGGTGGGAGACCCAGTACTTC. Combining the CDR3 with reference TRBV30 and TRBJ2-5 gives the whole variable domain SQTIHQWPATLVQPVGSPLSLECTVEGTSNPNLYWYRQAAGRGLQLLFYSVGIGQISSEVPQNLSASRPQDRQFILSSKKLLLSDSGFYLCAWRGSGWETQYFGPGTRLLVL.

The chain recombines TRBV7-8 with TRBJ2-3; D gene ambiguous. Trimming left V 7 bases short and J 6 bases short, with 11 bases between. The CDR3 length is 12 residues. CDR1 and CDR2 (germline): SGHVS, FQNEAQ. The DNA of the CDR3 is TGTGCCAGCACTCTAAATGGTGATACGCAGTATTTT. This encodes CASTLNGDTQYF.

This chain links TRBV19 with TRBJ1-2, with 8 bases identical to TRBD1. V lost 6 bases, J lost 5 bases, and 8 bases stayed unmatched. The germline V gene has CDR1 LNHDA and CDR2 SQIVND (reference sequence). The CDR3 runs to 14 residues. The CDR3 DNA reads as TGTGCCAGTAGGGGCCCTACAGGGGGATATGGCTACACCTTC. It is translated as CASRGPTGGYGYTF.

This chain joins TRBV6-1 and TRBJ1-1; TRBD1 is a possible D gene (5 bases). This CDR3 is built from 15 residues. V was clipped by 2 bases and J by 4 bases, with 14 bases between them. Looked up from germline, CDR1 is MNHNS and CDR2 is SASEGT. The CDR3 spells CASSELGRVGTEAFF. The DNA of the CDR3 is TGTGCCAGCAGTGAATTGGGCAGGGTGGGCACTGAAGCTTTCTTT.

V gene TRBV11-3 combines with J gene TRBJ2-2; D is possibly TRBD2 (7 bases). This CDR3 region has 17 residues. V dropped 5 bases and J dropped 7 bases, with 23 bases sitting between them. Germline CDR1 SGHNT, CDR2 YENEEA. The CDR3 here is CASSAWGGGAADGELFF. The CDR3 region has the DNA TGTGCCAGCAGCGCGTGGGGGGGCGGGGCCGCGGACGGGGAGCTGTTTTTT.

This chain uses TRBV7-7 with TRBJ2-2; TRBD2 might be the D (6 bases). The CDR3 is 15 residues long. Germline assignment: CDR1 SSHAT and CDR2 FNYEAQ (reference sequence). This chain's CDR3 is CAVSGLGADTGELFF. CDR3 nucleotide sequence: TGTGCTGTAAGCGGGCTTGGCGCTGACACCGGGGAGCTGTTTTTT.

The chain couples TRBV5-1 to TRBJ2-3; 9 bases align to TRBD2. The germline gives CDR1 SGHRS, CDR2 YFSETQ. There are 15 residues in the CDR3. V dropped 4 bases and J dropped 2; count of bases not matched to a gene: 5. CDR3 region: CASSPTSGNTDTQYF. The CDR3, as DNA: TGCGCCAGCAGCCCGACTAGCGGTAACACAGATACGCAGTATTTT.

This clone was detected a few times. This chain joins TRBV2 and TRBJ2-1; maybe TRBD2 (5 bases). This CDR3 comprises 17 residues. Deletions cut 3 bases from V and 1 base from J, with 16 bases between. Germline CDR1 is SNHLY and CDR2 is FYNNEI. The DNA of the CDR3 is TGTGCCAGCAGTGATACGGGAAGCGGTTCTTCCTACAATGAGCAGTTCTTC. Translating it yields CASSDTGSGSSYNEQFF.

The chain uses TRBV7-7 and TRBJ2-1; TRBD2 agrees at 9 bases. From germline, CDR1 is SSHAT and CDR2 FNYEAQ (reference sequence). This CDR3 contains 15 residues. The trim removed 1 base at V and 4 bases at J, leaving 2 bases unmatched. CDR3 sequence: CASSLGGGGYNEQFF. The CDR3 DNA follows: TGTGCCAGCAGCTTAGGCGGGGGGGGTTACAATGAGCAGTTCTTC.

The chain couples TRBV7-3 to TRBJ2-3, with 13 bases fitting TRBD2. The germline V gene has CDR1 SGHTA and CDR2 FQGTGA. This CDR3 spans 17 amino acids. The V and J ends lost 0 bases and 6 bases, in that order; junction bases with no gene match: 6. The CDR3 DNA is TGTGCCAGCAGCTTAACGGGGACTAGCGGGGCGGGCGATACGCAGTATTTT. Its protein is CASSLTGTSGAGDTQYF.

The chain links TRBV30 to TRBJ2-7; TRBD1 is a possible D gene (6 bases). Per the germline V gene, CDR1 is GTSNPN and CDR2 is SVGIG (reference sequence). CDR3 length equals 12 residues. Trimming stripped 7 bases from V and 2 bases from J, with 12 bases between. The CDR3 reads CAFDRRAYEQYF. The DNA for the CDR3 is TGTGCCTTTGACAGGCGGGCCTACGAGCAGTACTTC.

The CDR3 DNA sequence: TGTGCCAGCAGTTCGGGGGACGACGAAATTTCCTACGAGCAGTACTTC. It encodes CASSSGDDEISYEQYF. The chain combines TRBV27 with TRBJ2-7; D perhaps matches TRBD2 (6 bases). V shed 4 bases and J shed 1 base, with 17 bases lying between them. CDR3 size: 16 residues. In germline, CDR1 is MNHEY, CDR2 SMNVEV (reference sequence).

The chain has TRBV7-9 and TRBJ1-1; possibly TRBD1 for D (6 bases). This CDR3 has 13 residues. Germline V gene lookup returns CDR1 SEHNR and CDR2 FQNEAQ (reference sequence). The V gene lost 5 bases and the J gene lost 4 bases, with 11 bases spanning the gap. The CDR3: CASSHGGPTEAFF. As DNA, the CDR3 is TGTGCCAGCAGCCACGGGGGGCCCACTGAAGCTTTCTTT. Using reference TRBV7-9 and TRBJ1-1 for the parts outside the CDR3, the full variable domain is DTGVSQNPRHKITKRGQNVTFRCDPISEHNRLYWYRQTLGQGPEFLTYFQNEAQLEKSRLLSDRFSAERPKGSFSTLEIQRTEQGDSAMYLCASSHGGPTEAFFGQGTRLTVV.

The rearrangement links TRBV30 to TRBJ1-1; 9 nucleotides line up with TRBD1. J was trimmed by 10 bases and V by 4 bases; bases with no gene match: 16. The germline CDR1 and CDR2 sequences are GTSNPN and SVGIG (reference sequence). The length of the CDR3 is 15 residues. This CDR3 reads CAWILRGQGQEGAFF. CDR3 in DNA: TGTGCCTGGATCTTGAGGGGACAGGGCCAAGAAGGAGCTTTCTTT. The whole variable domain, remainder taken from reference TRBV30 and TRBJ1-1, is SQTIHQWPATLVQPVGSPLSLECTVEGTSNPNLYWYRQAAGRGLQLLFYSVGIGQISSEVPQNLSASRPQDRQFILSSKKLLLSDSGFYLCAWILRGQGQEGAFFGQGTRLTVV.

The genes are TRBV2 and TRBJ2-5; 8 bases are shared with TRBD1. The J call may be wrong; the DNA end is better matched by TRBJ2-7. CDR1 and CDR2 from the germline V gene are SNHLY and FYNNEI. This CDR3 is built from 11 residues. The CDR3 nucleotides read TGTGCCAGACTAGACAGGGGCGAGCAGTACTTC. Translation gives CARLDRGEQYF.

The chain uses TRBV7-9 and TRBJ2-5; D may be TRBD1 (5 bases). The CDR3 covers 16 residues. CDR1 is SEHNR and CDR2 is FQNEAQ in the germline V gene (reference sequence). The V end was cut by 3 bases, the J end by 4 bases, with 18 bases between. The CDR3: CASSLGRAIEGETQYF. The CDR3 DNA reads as TGTGCCAGCAGCTTGGGCAGGGCCATAGAAGGAGAGACCCAGTACTTC.

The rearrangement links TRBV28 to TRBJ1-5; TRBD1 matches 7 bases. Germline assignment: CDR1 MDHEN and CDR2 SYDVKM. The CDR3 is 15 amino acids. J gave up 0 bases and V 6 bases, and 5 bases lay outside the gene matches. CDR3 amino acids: CASRGQITSNQPQHF. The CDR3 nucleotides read TGTGCCAGCAGGGGACAGATAACTAGCAATCAGCCCCAGCATTTT.